Sequencing of this TCR beta chain was carried out in a study of T cells in Graves' hyperthyroidism and ophthalmopathy. Study-wide points: A median 6.5 months before onset, the model predicted ophthalmopathy.

Researchers took RNA transcripts and amplified the TCR beta CDR3 regions from them. The HTBI primer set served for first-round RT-PCR of the TCR CDR3. TCRdb re-derived calls from the multiplex PCR reads in MiXCR, one entry per CDR3 protein. The sample yields approximately 300,000 distinct CDR3 sequences, about 17% seen once. Points on this clonotype: Its antigen is unknown.

With 3 bases removed from V and 7 bases from J, the gap between germline ends came to 13 bases. Germline V gene lookup returns CDR1 MNHEY and CDR2 SMNVEV (reference sequence). The CDR3 has 14 amino acids. The TCR sequence derives from a woman aged 55-69 years with Graves' ophthalmopathy. The rearrangement links TRBV27 to TRBJ2-1, with a weak D call TRBD2 (5 bases). Input material: blood. The CDR3 protein is CASSFGLASNEQFF. The CDR3 DNA follows: TGTGCCAGCAGTTTCGGACTGGCCTCTAATGAGCAGTTCTTC.